These T cell receptor beta chains were read from a single sample in a study of blood T cell repertoires in COVID-19. TCRdb's table, derived via immunoSEQ multiplex PCR, lists solely in-frame clones and lacks some. Found here are about 340,000 clones, more than 70% of them singletons; the top ten hold approximately 3.1%. Sequences were obtained from peripheral blood. All receptors derive from a man aged 30-40 years with active or convalescent COVID-19. Each CDR3 is given with its conserved first and last residue. D genes are given only for firm matches. Some rows mark clone size as missing; the rest say once, few, many or name a class of expanded clone.

clone_size: -; j_call: TRBJ1-4; d_call: TRBD1; v_call: TRBV4-3; cdr3_nt: TGCGCCAGCAGCCAAGATTTTACAGGGGAAGAAAAACTGTTTTTT; cdr3_aa: CASSQDFTGEEKLFF
clone_size: once; j_call: TRBJ1-6; d_call: -; v_call: TRBV30; cdr3_nt: TGTGCCTGGAGTTTCTCTAGGACAGCGATAGGAGATTCACCCCTCCACTTT; cdr3_aa: CAWSFSRTAIGDSPLHF
clone_size: once; j_call: TRBJ2-5; d_call: -; v_call: TRBV11-3; cdr3_nt: TGTGCCAGCAACGGGTTAAGGAGGGAGACCCAGTACTTC; cdr3_aa: CASNGLRRETQYF
clone_size: few; j_call: TRBJ1-5; d_call: -; v_call: TRBV19; cdr3_nt: TGTGCCAGTAGTATGGGGACAATGAAAAACAATCAGCCCCAGCATTTT; cdr3_aa: CASSMGTMKNNQPQHF
clone_size: -; j_call: TRBJ2-7; d_call: -; v_call: TRBV2; cdr3_nt: TGTGCCAGCAGTGGATCAAGTTTCGGCGAGCAGTACTTC; cdr3_aa: CASSGSSFGEQYF
clone_size: -; j_call: TRBJ2-1; d_call: TRBD1; v_call: TRBV6-5; cdr3_nt: TGTGCCAGCAGTTACCACAGGGGGCCTTACAATGAGCAGTTCTTC; cdr3_aa: CASSYHRGPYNEQFF
clone_size: -; j_call: TRBJ2-7; d_call: -; v_call: TRBV27; cdr3_nt: TGTGCCAGCAGTGTACAGGTGCCGCACCTCTCACCCGAGCAGTACTTC; cdr3_aa: CASSVQVPHLSPEQYF
clone_size: -; j_call: TRBJ2-5; d_call: -; v_call: TRBV9; cdr3_nt: TGTGCCAGCAGCGTAGAGGTTAGCACCCACCAGACCCAGTACTTC; cdr3_aa: CASSVEVSTHQTQYF
clone_size: -; j_call: TRBJ1-4; d_call: -; v_call: TRBV6-5; cdr3_nt: TGTGCCAGCAGCCCCGACGGGGAGAATGAAAAACTGTTTTTT; cdr3_aa: CASSPDGENEKLFF
clone_size: -; j_call: TRBJ1-1; d_call: -; v_call: TRBV3-1/TRBV3-2; cdr3_nt: TGTGCCAGCAGCAAAAGCGGGGTGGGCACTGAAGCTTTCTTT; cdr3_aa: CASSKSGVGTEAFF
clone_size: -; j_call: TRBJ1-4; d_call: -; v_call: TRBV5-1; cdr3_nt: TGCGCCAGCAGCTTGGCACCGGATGAAAAACTGTTTTTT; cdr3_aa: CASSLAPDEKLFF
clone_size: -; j_call: TRBJ2-4; d_call: -; v_call: TRBV5-1; cdr3_nt: TGCGCCAGCAGTGGGGGTATGGGAGGAAACATTCAGTACTTC; cdr3_aa: CASSGGMGGNIQYF
clone_size: many; j_call: TRBJ2-3; d_call: TRBD1; v_call: TRBV7-2; cdr3_nt: TGTGCCACTTCTTTGACCCGGACAGGGGCGAGCACAGATACGCAGTATTTT; cdr3_aa: CATSLTRTGASTDTQYF
clone_size: -; j_call: TRBJ2-3; d_call: -; v_call: TRBV19; cdr3_nt: TGTGCCAGTAGTATGGCGGGACTTTACACAGATACGCAGTATTTT; cdr3_aa: CASSMAGLYTDTQYF
clone_size: few; j_call: TRBJ1-6; d_call: -; v_call: TRBV30; cdr3_nt: TGTGCCTGGAGTGTATTAAAACAGGGCGGGTCACCCCTCCACTTT; cdr3_aa: CAWSVLKQGGSPLHF
clone_size: -; j_call: TRBJ1-5; d_call: -; v_call: TRBV7-8; cdr3_nt: TGTGCCAGCAGCTTTGGGCAAAATCAGCCCCAGCATTTT; cdr3_aa: CASSFGQNQPQHF
clone_size: -; j_call: TRBJ2-3; d_call: -; v_call: TRBV20-1; cdr3_nt: TGCAGTGCCCATAGGGGAGATACGCAGTATTTT; cdr3_aa: CSAHRGDTQYF
clone_size: -; j_call: TRBJ2-3; d_call: TRBD1; v_call: TRBV27; cdr3_nt: TGTGCCAGCAAAGGGGACAGCCTCACAGATACGCAGTATTTT; cdr3_aa: CASKGDSLTDTQYF
clone_size: -; j_call: TRBJ1-1; d_call: -; v_call: TRBV20-1; cdr3_nt: TGCAGTGCTAGGACAGAGGAAGCTTTCTTT; cdr3_aa: CSARTEEAFF
clone_size: -; j_call: TRBJ1-1; d_call: -; v_call: TRBV11-2; cdr3_nt: TGTGCCAGCATCCCCTTAACAGCCCGCGGAGGTACCGGAGACACTGAAGCTTTCTTT; cdr3_aa: CASIPLTARGGTGDTEAFF
clone_size: -; j_call: TRBJ1-1; d_call: -; v_call: TRBV27; cdr3_nt: TGTGCCAGCCGAGCGGTTGGGAACACTGAAGCTTTCTTT; cdr3_aa: CASRAVGNTEAFF
clone_size: -; j_call: TRBJ2-7; d_call: TRBD2; v_call: TRBV4-1; cdr3_nt: TGCGCCAGCAGCCAAGTCTCTAGCGGGAGTCTCTACGAGCAGTACTTC; cdr3_aa: CASSQVSSGSLYEQYF
clone_size: many; j_call: TRBJ2-2; d_call: -; v_call: TRBV6-2/TRBV6-3; cdr3_nt: TGTGCCAGCAGTTACTCGGAGCCCACCGGGGAGCTGTTTTTT; cdr3_aa: CASSYSEPTGELFF
clone_size: -; j_call: TRBJ1-4; d_call: -; v_call: TRBV5-1; cdr3_nt: TGCGCCAGCAGCTCCGAGGCAACTAATGAAAAACTGTTTTTT; cdr3_aa: CASSSEATNEKLFF
clone_size: -; j_call: TRBJ1-3; d_call: -; v_call: TRBV11-3; cdr3_nt: TGTGCCAGTACGCTCTCGGTAGGAAACACCATATATTTT; cdr3_aa: CASTLSVGNTIYF
clone_size: -; j_call: TRBJ1-3; d_call: -; v_call: TRBV2; cdr3_nt: TGTGCCAGCAGTGAAGCCATCCCTGGAAACACCATATATTTT; cdr3_aa: CASSEAIPGNTIYF
clone_size: -; j_call: TRBJ2-5; d_call: TRBD1; v_call: TRBV9; cdr3_nt: TGTGCCAGCAGCCCCCGGACAGGGCAAGAGACCCAGTACTTC; cdr3_aa: CASSPRTGQETQYF
clone_size: -; j_call: TRBJ1-1; d_call: -; v_call: TRBV5-1; cdr3_nt: TGCGCCAGCAGCTTGGGTGGCTCAGGCCTCATGAACACTGAAGCTTTCTTT; cdr3_aa: CASSLGGSGLMNTEAFF
clone_size: once; j_call: TRBJ2-2; d_call: TRBD2; v_call: TRBV13; cdr3_nt: TGTGCCAGCAGCTTTGGCGGGAGCCACACCGGGGAGCTGTTTTTT; cdr3_aa: CASSFGGSHTGELFF
clone_size: -; j_call: TRBJ2-7; d_call: -; v_call: TRBV28; cdr3_nt: TGTGCCAGCAGCACAACCGGGATCTTCAGGAGGGAGCAGTACTTC; cdr3_aa: CASSTTGIFRREQYF
clone_size: -; j_call: TRBJ2-1; d_call: -; v_call: TRBV14; cdr3_nt: TGTGCCAGCAGCCACCCCTCGAGTTTTTCCTACAATGAGCAGTTCTTC; cdr3_aa: CASSHPSSFSYNEQFF
clone_size: -; j_call: TRBJ2-2; d_call: -; v_call: TRBV7-8; cdr3_nt: TGTGCCAGCAGACTTGGACAGATAAACACCGGGGAGCTGTTTTTT; cdr3_aa: CASRLGQINTGELFF
clone_size: -; j_call: TRBJ1-4; d_call: -; v_call: TRBV2; cdr3_nt: TGTGCCAGCAGTGAAGCAGCCGACTGGACAACTAATGAAAAACTGTTTTTT; cdr3_aa: CASSEAADWTTNEKLFF
clone_size: -; j_call: TRBJ2-7; d_call: -; v_call: TRBV7-9; cdr3_nt: TGTGCCAGCAGCTTAACACTAGCCGCTTCCTACGAGCAGTACTTC; cdr3_aa: CASSLTLAASYEQYF
clone_size: -; j_call: TRBJ2-6; d_call: TRBD2; v_call: TRBV18; cdr3_nt: TGTGCCAGCTCACCCTGGACTAGCGCACGCTCTGGGGCCAACGTCCTGACTTTC; cdr3_aa: CASSPWTSARSGANVLTF
clone_size: -; j_call: TRBJ1-2; d_call: -; v_call: TRBV2; cdr3_nt: TGTGCCCGGTTGGAGGGAGGTGGCTACACCTTC; cdr3_aa: CARLEGGGYTF
clone_size: few; j_call: TRBJ2-1; d_call: -; v_call: TRBV2; cdr3_nt: TGTGCCACCCTAGCGAGGGAGGACCCCTACAATGAGCAGTTCTTC; cdr3_aa: CATLAREDPYNEQFF
clone_size: few; j_call: TRBJ2-2; d_call: TRBD1; v_call: TRBV5-1; cdr3_nt: TGCGCCAGCAGCGAAGGGACAGGGGGCAACACCGGGGAGCTGTTTTTT; cdr3_aa: CASSEGTGGNTGELFF
clone_size: -; j_call: TRBJ2-7; d_call: -; v_call: TRBV2; cdr3_nt: TGTGCCAGCGGTAGTGGGGCGGAGACCTACGAGCAGTACTTC; cdr3_aa: CASGSGAETYEQYF
clone_size: few; j_call: TRBJ2-2; d_call: -; v_call: TRBV9; cdr3_nt: TGTGCCAGCAGCGTAGGCCTAGGCGGCGCCGGGGAGCTGTTTTTT; cdr3_aa: CASSVGLGGAGELFF
clone_size: -; j_call: TRBJ1-1; d_call: TRBD1; v_call: TRBV4-1; cdr3_nt: TGCGCCAGCAGCCATCGATCAGGGGGAATTGAAGCTTTCTTT; cdr3_aa: CASSHRSGGIEAFF
clone_size: -; j_call: TRBJ1-5; d_call: -; v_call: TRBV28; cdr3_nt: TGTGCCAGCGGCCAGGGTTTGGGCAATCAGCCCCAGCATTTT; cdr3_aa: CASGQGLGNQPQHF
clone_size: -; j_call: TRBJ1-4; d_call: -; v_call: TRBV7-9; cdr3_nt: TGTGCCAGCAGACCAACGGACACCTCGAATGAAAAACTGTTTTTT; cdr3_aa: CASRPTDTSNEKLFF
clone_size: once; j_call: TRBJ2-3; d_call: TRBD2; v_call: TRBV6-5; cdr3_nt: TGTGCCAGCAGTTACGGCGGGAGGGGGGGAGATACGCAGTATTTT; cdr3_aa: CASSYGGRGGDTQYF
clone_size: once; j_call: TRBJ2-1; d_call: TRBD1; v_call: TRBV23-1; cdr3_nt: TGCGCCAGCAGCCCTCGGGGACAGGGGTGCAATGAGCAGTTCTTC; cdr3_aa: CASSPRGQGCNEQFF
clone_size: -; j_call: TRBJ2-1; d_call: -; v_call: TRBV4-3; cdr3_nt: TGCGCCAGCAGCCAAGATCGGGCTAGCGCCTACAATGAGCAGTTCTTC; cdr3_aa: CASSQDRASAYNEQFF
clone_size: -; j_call: TRBJ1-1; d_call: TRBD1; v_call: TRBV6-6; cdr3_nt: TGTGCCAGCATCCCGGACAGGGTCATCACTGAAGCTTTCTTT; cdr3_aa: CASIPDRVITEAFF
clone_size: -; j_call: TRBJ2-7; d_call: TRBD2; v_call: TRBV27; cdr3_nt: TGTGCCAGCAGTCAGGGCGCCGCCCCGGCGGGGGACGAGCAGTACTTC; cdr3_aa: CASSQGAAPAGDEQYF
clone_size: -; j_call: TRBJ1-5; d_call: -; v_call: TRBV28; cdr3_nt: TGTGCCAGCAGCGCGGGTGTGGGCCAGCCCCAGCATTTT; cdr3_aa: CASSAGVGQPQHF
clone_size: -; j_call: TRBJ1-5; d_call: TRBD1; v_call: TRBV6-6; cdr3_nt: TGTGCCAGCAGCCCGACAGGGCGGAATCAGCCCCAGCATTTT; cdr3_aa: CASSPTGRNQPQHF
clone_size: -; j_call: TRBJ1-1; d_call: -; v_call: TRBV21-1; cdr3_nt: TGTGCCAGCAGCGCCCAGACAGGGCTGGGAGTTAAAAACACTGAAGCTTTCTTT; cdr3_aa: CASSAQTGLGVKNTEAFF
clone_size: few; j_call: TRBJ1-6; d_call: -; v_call: TRBV6-1; cdr3_nt: TGTGCCAGCAGTGAACACAGGGTTAATTCACCCCTCCACTTT; cdr3_aa: CASSEHRVNSPLHF
clone_size: -; j_call: TRBJ2-3; d_call: -; v_call: TRBV11-2; cdr3_nt: TGTGCCAGCAGCTTAGTTGGCAGGTTCACAGATACGCAGTATTTT; cdr3_aa: CASSLVGRFTDTQYF
clone_size: -; j_call: TRBJ1-2; d_call: TRBD1; v_call: TRBV9; cdr3_nt: TGTGCCAGCAGCGTAAGGGACAGATTCTATGGCTACACCTTC; cdr3_aa: CASSVRDRFYGYTF
clone_size: -; j_call: TRBJ2-3; d_call: TRBD2; v_call: TRBV7-2; cdr3_nt: TGTGCCAGCAGCTCGGAGGGGCGGGAGTTAGATACGCAGTATTTT; cdr3_aa: CASSSEGRELDTQYF